This T cell receptor beta chain was captured in a study of blood T cell repertoires in COVID-19. Study at large: Sample material is recorded as cDNA or gDNA derived from T cells, B-cell-depleted T cells, or PBMCs.

CDR1 is DFQATT, CDR2 SNEGSKA, per germline (reference sequence). Trimming took off 6 bases at V and 4 bases at J, with 10 bases between the two ends. This CDR3 spans 11 amino acids. Data came from immunoSEQ multiplex PCR; TCRdb stores just in-frame clones and leaves some out. The data show roughly 150,000 clones, with about four fifths seen just once and about a tenth held by the top ten. Source material: peripheral blood. The chain recombines TRBV20-1 with TRBJ2-7, with a weak D call TRBD1 (6 bases). This sequence was found in a man in his 70s with active or convalescent COVID-19. CDR3 in amino acids: CSAEQGYEQYF. The DNA for the CDR3 is TGCAGTGCGGAACAGGGTTACGAGCAGTACTTC.